Following are 16 T cell receptor beta chains from one sample sequenced in a study of shared clonotypes between healthy human individuals. Sequencing used immunoSEQ multiplex PCR; TCRdb keeps in-frame clones, though not all of them. The sample carries about 2.3 million clones, 85% to 95% recorded once. Sequencing was carried out using naive CD4+ T cells from PBMCs. Sample subset: CD45RA+ positively selected. The source is a man in his late teens or twenties in good health. Some clones in this sample may be carry-over from other donors' samples.

The chain employs TRBV25-1 and TRBJ1-1; D unclear. Germline-derived CDR1 and CDR2 are MGHDK and SYGVNS. This CDR3 contains 14 residues. V was clipped by 3 bases and J by 0 bases, with 8 bases between them. This CDR3 reads CASSDMGMNTEAFF. CDR3 nucleotide sequence: TGTGCCAGCAGTGATATGGGGATGAACACTGAAGCTTTCTTT.

The J gene is TRBJ2-3, the V gene TRBV7-2; 9 bases line up with TRBD1. V was clipped by 5 bases and J by 3 bases; unmatched bases: 9. CDR3 length: 16 residues. Germline-derived CDR1 and CDR2 are SGHTA and FQGNSA. The CDR3 sequence: CASSRDRGIGTDTQYF. CDR3 in DNA: TGTGCCAGCAGCCGAGACAGGGGGATAGGGACAGATACGCAGTATTTT.

The chain joins TRBV28 to TRBJ1-2; 9 bases agree with TRBD1. CDR3 size: 14 residues. CDR1 MDHEN and CDR2 SYDVKM come from the germline V gene. J was trimmed by 7 bases and V by 6 bases; bases with no gene match: 9. CDR3 sequence (DNA): TGTGCCAGCAGGGCCCGGGACAGGGCATTTGGCTACACCTTC. Its translation: CASRARDRAFGYTF.

The chain couples TRBV11-2 to TRBJ2-1, with TRBD2 matching over 10 bases. This CDR3 has 15 residues. CDR1 is SGHAT, CDR2 FQNNGV, per germline. Trimming at V came to 6 bases and at J to 5 bases, leaving 7 bases not matched to a gene. The CDR3 spells CASSIAGGRHNEQFF. CDR3 in DNA: TGTGCCAGCAGTATAGCGGGAGGCCGCCACAATGAGCAGTTCTTC.

The V and J genes are TRBV7-8 and TRBJ2-3, with 13 bases matching TRBD2. CDR3 length: 16 residues. In germline, CDR1 is SGHVS, CDR2 FQNEAQ. J lost 6 bases, V lost 4 bases, and 7 bases had no gene match. The CDR3: CASSSRTSGSGDTQYF. In DNA form, the CDR3 reads TGTGCCAGCAGCTCCAGGACTAGCGGGAGTGGTGATACGCAGTATTTT.

This chain joins TRBV28 and TRBJ2-7, with D possibly matching TRBD2 (6 bases). The germline V and J ends were trimmed by 5 bases and 0 bases, with 20 bases remaining between them. Germline V gene data show CDR1 as MDHEN and CDR2 as SYDVKM. The CDR3 is 17 amino acids. CDR3 DNA: TGTGCCAGCAGTCTAGCGATCGGGCCGCGAGTCTCCTACGAGCAGTACTTC. It yields the protein CASSLAIGPRVSYEQYF.

The genes are TRBV4-3 and TRBJ1-2; D is possibly TRBD1 (6 bases). V lost 1 base and J 7 bases, leaving 16 bases between the germline ends. The CDR3 is made up of 15 amino acids. Germline CDR1 LGHNA, CDR2 YSLEER. This CDR3 is CASSQVSSIGGGYTF. The DNA for the CDR3 is TGCGCCAGCAGCCAAGTTTCAAGTATAGGGGGTGGCTACACCTTC.

Remarks on this clone: Other DNA sequences in this sample translate to the same CDR3. This rearrangement joins TRBV6-5 to TRBJ2-5; 10 bases line up with TRBD1. The CDR3 totals 14 residues. The V segment lost 5 bases and the J segment 5 bases; nucleotides outside the gene matches: 5. The germline V gene encodes CDR1 MNHEY and CDR2 SVGAGI. CDR3 bases: TGTGCCAGCAGTAGACAGGGGGCGCGGGAGACCCAGTACTTC. Translated, it gives CASSRQGARETQYF.

The genes are TRBV29-1 and TRBJ2-1, with D possibly matching TRBD2 (5 bases). The V end lost 8 bases, the J end lost 7 bases, and 15 bases lay between the germline ends. CDR1 SQVTM and CDR2 ANQGSEA come from the germline V gene. CDR3 length: 12 amino acids. Here the CDR3 reads CSPRTGTNEQFF. DNA of the CDR3: TGCAGCCCCCGGACGGGAACAAATGAGCAGTTCTTC.

The chain combines TRBV5-4 with TRBJ2-5; 9 bases are shared with TRBD2. The V gene's germline CDR1 is SGHNT and CDR2 YYREEE (reference sequence). The CDR3 runs to 14 residues. V shed 5 bases and J 4 bases; nucleotides not matched to a gene: 6. The CDR3 protein is CASSYSGSGETQYF. In nucleotides, the CDR3 is TGTGCCAGCAGTTATAGCGGGAGTGGAGAGACCCAGTACTTC. The entire variable domain, with the rest obtained from reference TRBV5-4 and TRBJ2-5, is as follows: ETGVTQSPTHLIKTRGQQVTLRCSSQSGHNTVSWYQQALGQGPQFIFQYYREEENGRGNFPPRFSGLQFPNYSSELNVNALELDDSALYLCASSYSGSGETQYFGPGTRLLVL.

This chain links TRBV30 with TRBJ1-2; possibly TRBD1 for D (5 bases). Trimming stripped 2 bases from V and 6 bases from J, with 19 bases between. CDR3 length equals 15 residues. CDR1 is GTSNPN and CDR2 is SVGIG in the germline V gene (reference sequence). The CDR3 loop is CAWSTVRGVSDGYTF. The CDR3 DNA reads as TGTGCCTGGAGTACCGTCCGGGGGGTCTCGGATGGCTACACCTTC.

This rearrangement joins TRBV4-2 to TRBJ2-5; D not resolved. The CDR3 length is 14 residues. Germline values: CDR1 LGHNA, CDR2 YNFKEQ. Between the trimmed V and J ends, which lost 1 base and 1 base, there was a span of 7 bases. CDR3 sequence: CASSQASSQETQYF. The CDR3 DNA is TGTGCCAGCAGCCAAGCGTCAAGCCAAGAGACCCAGTACTTC.

For this clone: The same CDR3 is also encoded by other DNA sequences in this sample. This chain connects TRBV28 to TRBJ2-1; 8 nucleotides align to TRBD1. The CDR3 sequence is 13 residues long. Germline loops: CDR1 MDHEN, CDR2 SYDVKM. V was pared by 3 bases and J by 5 bases, with 0 bases of the junction left unmatched. CDR3 amino acids: CASSLTGDNEQFF. Here the CDR3 DNA reads TGTGCCAGCAGTTTGACAGGGGACAATGAGCAGTTCTTC.

This chain links TRBV28 with TRBJ1-4; D may be TRBD1 (5 bases). Looked up from germline, CDR1 is MDHEN and CDR2 is SYDVKM. Between the trimmed V and J ends, which lost 5 bases and 14 bases, there was a span of 18 bases. This CDR3 is built from 13 residues. The CDR3 reads CASSITKGQKLFF. The CDR3 coding sequence is TGTGCCAGCAGTATCACAAAGGGGCAGAAGCTGTTTTTT.

The V and J genes are TRBV28 and TRBJ2-7, with TRBD1 matching 9 bases. The CDR3 runs 14 residues. The germline V gene has CDR1 MDHEN and CDR2 SYDVKM. V lost 8 bases, J lost 4 bases, and 9 bases stayed unmatched. CDR3 in amino acids: CASVPGQGGYEQYF. CDR3 bases: TGTGCCAGCGTACCGGGACAGGGTGGATACGAGCAGTACTTC.

The chain uses TRBV5-6 and TRBJ1-5; TRBD1 might be the D (5 bases). There are 16 residues in the CDR3. With 4 bases removed from V and 0 bases from J, the gap between germline ends came to 14 bases. Germline V gene sequence: CDR1 SGHDT, CDR2 YYEEEE. CDR3 sequence: CASSLSGTHSNQPQHF. The CDR3 region has the DNA TGTGCCAGCAGCCTATCCGGGACCCATAGCAATCAGCCCCAGCATTTT.